This entry lists 18 T cell receptor beta chains sequenced from one sample in a study of blood T cell repertoires in COVID-19 (dated by TCRdb to about 2020). Libraries were made using the immunoSEQ multiplex PCR assay. Imported from immuneACCESS, the table was reduced by TCRdb to in-frame sequences with V and J called. These copies leave out some clones; in studies compared against another copy, an unresolved V gene accounts for under half, and the cause of the remainder is not known. The sample table records 400,000 to 450,000 clones; around 91% of these occur just once. The ten biggest clones cover roughly 1.1% of the sample. What was sequenced was PBMCs or T cells enriched from blood (not recorded which). These receptors originate from a man aged 25-45 years who had recovered from COVID-19.

The CDR3 loop is CASIQGTGYTF. In DNA form, the CDR3 reads TGTGCCAGCATTCAGGGTACTGGCTACACCTTC. This sequence joins TRBV28 and TRBJ1-2; possibly TRBD1 for D (5 bases). The length of the CDR3 is 11 residues. In germline, CDR1 is MDHEN, CDR2 SYDVKM. The V and J ends lost 7 bases and 7 bases respectively, with 10 bases between them.

V and J are TRBV4-1 and TRBJ2-7, with a weak D call TRBD2 (5 bases). Germline loops: CDR1 MGHRA, CDR2 YSYEKL. The CDR3 totals 14 residues. The V end was cut by 2 bases, the J end by 6 bases, with 14 bases between. The CDR3 nucleotides are TGCGCCAGCAGCCAAAGGAACGAGGGCTCCGAGCAGTACTTC. Translated, it gives CASSQRNEGSEQYF.

CDR3 region: CASSLSSGVGDEQYF. The CDR3 region has the DNA TGTGCCAGCTCACTCTCTAGCGGAGTGGGCGACGAGCAGTACTTC. The genes are TRBV18 and TRBJ2-7; 7 nucleotides align to TRBD2. The CDR3 loop spans 15 amino acids. V shed 4 bases, J shed 5 bases, and the junction held 11 bases outside the gene matches. Per the germline V gene, CDR1 is KGHSH and CDR2 is LQKENI.

V and J are TRBV12-5 and TRBJ1-2; TRBD1 agrees at 7 bases. With 1 base clipped from V and 4 bases from J, the junction kept 3 bases outside the gene matches. There are 14 residues in the CDR3. Germline values: CDR1 LGHNT, CDR2 FRNRAP. CDR3 coding DNA: TGTGCTAGTGGTTTGGGACAGGGTGGCTATGGCTACACCTTC. It encodes CASGLGQGGYGYTF.

The rearrangement joins TRBV30 to TRBJ1-6, with a weak D call TRBD1 (5 bases). V was trimmed by 0 bases and J by 8 bases, leaving 11 bases between them. CDR1 is GTSNPN, CDR2 SVGIG, per germline (reference sequence). There are 14 residues in the CDR3. The CDR3 is CAWSVQVGYSPLHF. In nucleotides, the CDR3 is TGTGCCTGGAGTGTACAGGTCGGTTATTCACCCCTCCACTTT.

V gene TRBV5-1 combines with J gene TRBJ2-3; the match to TRBD2 covers 9 bases. Trimming took 4 bases from V and 5 from J; bases not matched to a gene: 2. CDR1 is SGHRS, CDR2 YFSETQ, per germline. The CDR3 consists of 13 residues. The CDR3 DNA sequence: TGCGCCAGCAGCCCAGCGGGAGGAGATACGCAGTATTTT. Translating gives CASSPAGGDTQYF.

J is TRBJ2-1 and V is TRBV10-3; 8 bases match TRBD2. V shed 6 bases and J 7 bases; nucleotides not matched to a gene: 14. The length of the CDR3 is 16 residues. Germline CDR1 is ENHRY and CDR2 is SYGVKD. This chain's CDR3 is CAISDGSSGWKNEQFF. The CDR3 bases are TGTGCCATCAGCGACGGGTCTAGCGGGTGGAAGAATGAGCAGTTCTTC.

The chain couples TRBV30 to TRBJ2-5; 9 bases are shared with TRBD1. CDR3 length: 18 residues. The V and J ends lost 1 base and 0 bases, in that order; junction bases with no gene match: 12. Per the germline V gene, CDR1 is GTSNPN and CDR2 is SVGIG (reference sequence). The CDR3 DNA follows: TGTGCCTGGAGTGGACAGGGGGTAATCCCCAAATACCAAGAGACCCAGTACTTC. Protein sequence: CAWSGQGVIPKYQETQYF.

This clone was recorded at least ten times. The chain has TRBV6-1 and TRBJ2-7; 7 bases are shared with TRBD2. The junction had 2 bases not matched to a gene; V was cut back by 3 bases and J by 0 bases. The V gene's germline CDR1 is MNHNS and CDR2 SASEGT. CDR3 length: 14 amino acids. The CDR3 sequence: CASSDGRRSYEQYF. CDR3 bases: TGTGCCAGCAGTGACGGGAGGCGCTCCTACGAGCAGTACTTC.

The chain couples TRBV7-2 to TRBJ2-1, with 8 bases identical to TRBD2. The V gene's germline CDR1 is SGHTA and CDR2 FQGNSA. CDR3 size: 16 residues. J was trimmed by 6 bases and V by 2 bases; bases with no gene match: 9. CDR3 DNA: TGTGCCAGCAGCTTACCCCCGGGACTAGGCCCCAATGAGCAGTTCTTC. It specifies CASSLPPGLGPNEQFF.

The chain joins TRBV19 to TRBJ1-5; 8 nucleotides agree with TRBD1. CDR1 and CDR2 from the germline V gene are LNHDA and SQIVND (reference sequence). There are 15 residues in the CDR3. Germline trimming cut 7 bases from V and 9 bases from J; bases unmatched to any gene: 14. In DNA, the CDR3 is TGTGCCAGTAAGGAACGGGACAGGAACCTGCGGCCCCAGCATTTT. Its translation is CASKERDRNLRPQHF.

Remarks on this clone: A read error may produce the germline difference seen at one junction end. The J gene is TRBJ2-1, the V gene TRBV7-7; tentatively, D is TRBD1 (6 bases). Germline assignment: CDR1 SSHAT and CDR2 FNYEAQ (reference sequence). This CDR3 region has 13 residues. This CDR3 is CASSLAQGNEQFF. CDR3 nucleotides: TGTGCTAGCAGCTTAGCGCAGGGGAATGAGCAGTTCTTC.

The chain carries TRBV27 and TRBJ1-4, with TRBD1 identical over 9 bases. The length of the CDR3 is 15 residues. The germline V gene has CDR1 MNHEY and CDR2 SMNVEV (reference sequence). V shed 7 bases, J shed 8 bases, and the junction held 11 bases outside the gene matches. The CDR3 reads CASKLQGAGDEKLFF. In DNA form, the CDR3 reads TGTGCCAGCAAACTACAGGGGGCCGGGGACGAAAAACTGTTTTTT.

V and J are TRBV19 and TRBJ2-5; TRBD1 might be the D (5 bases). The CDR3 length is 15 residues. The germline V gene has CDR1 LNHDA and CDR2 SQIVND (reference sequence). V shed 0 bases and J shed 7 bases, with 15 bases lying between them. CDR3 bases: TGTGCCAGTAGTATAGATCCGGCAGGGTGGGCGACCCAGTACTTC. It encodes CASSIDPAGWATQYF.

The chain combines TRBV5-4 with TRBJ2-2; TRBD1 might be the D (5 bases). This CDR3 spans 14 amino acids. The V gene's germline CDR1 is SGHNT and CDR2 YYREEE (reference sequence). Trimming took off 2 bases at V and 5 bases at J, with 10 bases between the two ends. CDR3 loop: CASSFQGSTGELFF. For the CDR3, the DNA is TGTGCCAGCAGCTTCCAGGGAAGTACCGGGGAGCTGTTTTTT.

Note on this clone: The same CDR3 can be traced to other DNA sequences in this sample. For the CDR3, the DNA is TGTGCCAGTAGTGTGGGACTAGCGGGAATCAATGAGCAGTTCTTC. Its translation: CASSVGLAGINEQFF. V usage is TRBV19 and J usage is TRBJ2-1; 13 bases line up with TRBD2. CDR1 and CDR2 from the germline V gene are LNHDA and SQIVND (reference sequence). There are 15 residues in the CDR3. Losses at the gene ends were 5 bases for V and 6 bases for J; bases not matched to a gene: 4.

The chain uses TRBV2 and TRBJ1-1, with TRBD1 matching over 8 bases. The germline CDR1 and CDR2 sequences are SNHLY and FYNNEI. The CDR3 is made up of 12 amino acids. With V trimmed by 2 bases and J by 11 bases, 4 bases remained unmatched. The CDR3 loop reads CASSENQGAAFF. The CDR3 DNA follows: TGTGCCAGCAGTGAAAACCAGGGGGCCGCTTTCTTT.

The gene calls are TRBV29-1 and TRBJ2-5; possibly TRBD1 for D (5 bases). The CDR3 sequence is 12 residues long. The germline V and J ends were trimmed by 4 bases and 5 bases, with 11 bases remaining between them. Looked up from germline, CDR1 is SQVTM and CDR2 is ANQGSEA. CDR3 in amino acids: CSVGRTLETQYF. The CDR3 DNA reads as TGCAGCGTTGGTCGGACATTGGAGACCCAGTACTTC.